This T cell receptor beta chain originates from a study of cytomegalovirus exposure and HLA in healthy donors. The germline V gene has CDR1 MDHEN and CDR2 SYDVKM. The CDR3 totals 14 residues. V shed 6 bases and J shed 3 bases, with 14 bases lying between them. Vbeta (60) and Jbeta (13) primers were used in the PCR. Clones were read by immunoSEQ multiplex PCR, and TCRdb kept only the in-frame ones, dropping some. The sample has 250,000 to 350,000 clones, approximately 90% seen once. At sampling all donors were nominally healthy, likely with unrecorded immune exposures. Source material: PBMCs. The origin of this receptor is a man aged 40-55 years in good health and CMV-seropositive. The chain has TRBV28 and TRBJ2-5; possible D gene TRBD1, 6 bases. The CDR3 reads CASREEQGEETQYF. CDR3 nucleotides: TGTGCCAGCAGGGAGGAACAGGGAGAAGAGACCCAGTACTTC.